A single sample is the source of the 27 T cell receptor beta chains below, sequenced in a study of T-cell memory formation after mild COVID-19. TCRdb used MiXCR to reprocess the 5' RACE reads, holding one entry per CDR3 protein. The sample carries under 450,000 distinct CDR3 sequences, 20% to 30% recorded once. Sequencing input: PBMCs or a T cell subset sorted from them (not recorded which). Receptors originate from an adult woman who had mild COVID-19 (a few samples of this study predate the infection). Cell type and time point are not known.

Only a few counts were recorded for this clonotype. The chain recombines TRBV6-4 with TRBJ2-3, with 8 positions matching TRBD2. Germline V gene lookup returns CDR1 MRHNA and CDR2 SNTAGT. With 3 bases clipped from V and 2 bases from J, the junction kept 4 bases outside the gene matches. The CDR3 totals 15 residues. The CDR3 protein is CASSEGRGDTDTQYF. In DNA, the CDR3 is TGTGCCAGCAGTGAGGGGCGGGGGGACACAGATACGCAGTATTTT.

The chain recombines TRBV18 with TRBJ1-1; no reliable D call. CDR1 and CDR2 from the germline V gene are KGHSH and LQKENI. The CDR3 covers 14 residues. Trimming took 3 bases from V and 0 from J, leaving 8 bases between them. Written as DNA, the CDR3 is TGTGCCAGCTCACCTACTCCAGTGAACACTGAAGCTTTCTTT. Its protein is CASSPTPVNTEAFF.

The CDR3 nucleotides read TGCAGTGCTACATCAGGGCTCAGCTATGGCTACACCTTC. Translating it yields CSATSGLSYGYTF. The rearrangement joins TRBV20-1 to TRBJ1-2; D might be TRBD1 (5 bases). Trimming took off 4 bases at V and 4 bases at J, with 13 bases between the two ends. Germline CDR1 reads DFQATT; CDR2 reads SNEGSKA (reference sequence). This CDR3 is 13 amino acids long.

This clonotype was seen just once. The rearrangement uses TRBV29-1 and TRBJ2-3; 9 positions match TRBD1. CDR1 is SQVTM, CDR2 ANQGSEA, per germline. Germline trimming cut 4 bases from V and 1 base from J; bases unmatched to any gene: 3. The CDR3 is 14 amino acids. As DNA, the CDR3 is TGCAGCGTTGCCCGGGACAGGGGCACAGATACGCAGTATTTT. Translating it yields CSVARDRGTDTQYF.

This clonotype has just a few counts. The chain uses TRBV7-3 and TRBJ1-6; a possible D gene is TRBD1 (5 bases). Trimming left V 5 bases short and J 6 bases short, with 14 bases between. The germline CDR1 and CDR2 sequences are SGHTA and FQGTGA. The CDR3 consists of 15 residues. CDR3 loop: CASSPGQGGNSPLHF. The CDR3 coding sequence is TGTGCCAGCAGCCCTGGTCAGGGCGGTAATTCACCCCTCCACTTT.

The genes are TRBV5-1 and TRBJ1-5; D is perhaps TRBD1 (5 bases). The CDR3 is 14 amino acids. Per the germline V gene, CDR1 is SGHRS and CDR2 is YFSETQ. Trimming removed 0 bases from V and 3 bases from J, with 7 bases in between. Here the CDR3 DNA reads TGCGCCAGCAGCTTGGGGGACCCCAATCAGCCCCAGCATTTT. Translated, it gives CASSLGDPNQPQHF.

In its sample, this clonotype was seen a few times. The chain couples TRBV7-2 to TRBJ2-2, with D perhaps matching TRBD2 (5 bases). Trimming left V 6 bases short and J 1 base short, with 12 bases between. The CDR3 covers 15 residues. CDR1 is SGHTA and CDR2 is FQGNSA in the germline V gene. As DNA, the CDR3 is TGTGCCAGCAGGAAACTAGTGCGGAACACCGGGGAGCTGTTTTTT. Its protein product is CASRKLVRNTGELFF.

CDR3 protein: CASSAERGGLGEQFF. CDR3 DNA sequence: TGTGCCAGCAGTGCCGAGCGGGGGGGCCTAGGGGAGCAGTTCTTC. This chain uses TRBV2 with TRBJ2-1; 10 bases match TRBD2. The CDR3 is 15 residues long. V was clipped by 4 bases and J by 10 bases; unmatched bases: 10. Germline-derived CDR1 and CDR2 are SNHLY and FYNNEI.

The chain joins TRBV5-6 to TRBJ1-6, with D perhaps TRBD1 (5 bases). This CDR3 has 14 amino acids. Trimming left V 2 bases short and J 9 bases short, with 12 bases between. The germline V gene encodes CDR1 SGHDT and CDR2 YYEEEE. Written as DNA, the CDR3 is TGTGCCAGCAGCTTTTTCAGGGTGGGTTCACCCCTCCACTTT. It encodes CASSFFRVGSPLHF.

The chain recombines TRBV9 with TRBJ2-2; D remains ambiguous. Germline CDR1 is SGDLS and CDR2 is YYNGEE. V gave up 4 bases and J gave up 6 bases, with 10 bases separating them. This CDR3 is 13 amino acids long. CDR3 sequence reads: CASSFLSPGELFF. In nucleotides, the CDR3 is TGTGCCAGCAGCTTTCTCTCACCCGGGGAGCTGTTTTTT.

V gene TRBV12-3 or TRBV12-4 combines with J gene TRBJ1-5, with D perhaps TRBD1 (5 bases). The CDR3 length is 16 residues. V was shortened by 3 bases and J by 0 bases, with 12 bases between the two germline ends. CDR3 DNA: TGTGCCAGCAGTTTGTCGGCCAGGGATAGCAATCAGCCCCAGCATTTT. Protein: CASSLSARDSNQPQHF.

In its sample, this clonotype was seen a few times. The rearrangement joins TRBV25-1 to TRBJ2-5, with D unresolved. The CDR3 sequence is 13 residues long. Trimming cost V 0 bases and J 6 bases, with 8 bases left between them. In germline, CDR1 is MGHDK, CDR2 SYGVNS. In nucleotides, the CDR3 is TGTGCCAGCAGTGAATATGTCGGAAAGACCCAGTACTTC. This sequence encodes CASSEYVGKTQYF.

Many counts were recorded for this clonotype. The J gene is TRBJ2-7, the V gene TRBV15; no firm D call. The CDR3 loop spans 13 amino acids. Per germline, CDR1 LNHNV and CDR2 YYDKDF (reference sequence). The V gene lost 0 bases and the J gene lost 4 bases, with 7 bases spanning the gap. The CDR3 DNA is TGTGCCACCAGCAGAGATGGCGAGTACGAGCAGTACTTC. Translation gives CATSRDGEYEQYF. Filled out from reference TRBV15 and TRBJ2-7, the complete variable domain reads DAMVIQNPRYQVTQFGKPVTLSCSQTLNHNVMYWYQQKSSQAPKLLFHYYDKDFNNEADTPDNFQSRRPNTSFCFLDIRSPGLGDTAMYLCATSRDGEYEQYFGPGTRLTVT.

The chain joins TRBV13 to TRBJ2-7; possibly TRBD1 or TRBD2 for D (5 bases each). This CDR3 has 14 amino acids. Germline CDR1 and CDR2: PRHDT and FYEKMQ (reference sequence). The V and J ends lost 4 bases and 7 bases respectively, with 17 bases between them. The CDR3 DNA is TGTGCCAGCAGCTCCCGTCTGGCAGGGAGTGAGCAGTACTTC. Its protein is CASSSRLAGSEQYF.

The chain recombines TRBV3-1 with TRBJ2-4, with 14 nucleotides matching TRBD2. Germline values: CDR1 LGHDT, CDR2 YNNKEL (reference sequence). This CDR3 contains 17 residues. Germline trimming cut 4 bases from V and 1 base from J; bases unmatched to any gene: 3. The CDR3 nucleotides read TGTGCCAGCAGCCCCCGGACTAGCGGGGGGGCCAAAAACATTCAGTACTTC. It is translated as CASSPRTSGGAKNIQYF.

This clonotype was seen only a few times. The J gene is TRBJ2-1, the V gene TRBV6-1; 11 nucleotides line up with TRBD2. CDR3 length equals 16 residues. Germline assignment: CDR1 MNHNS and CDR2 SASEGT. Losses at the gene ends were 6 bases for V and 4 bases for J; bases not matched to a gene: 8. The CDR3 loop reads CASSVNSGGDYNEQFF. The DNA for the CDR3 is TGTGCCAGCAGCGTAAATAGCGGGGGGGATTACAATGAGCAGTTCTTC.

This clonotype was observed a few times. The chain couples TRBV6-1 to TRBJ1-1; 11 bases map to TRBD1. The ends lost 5 bases at V and 3 bases at J; junction bases unmatched: 11. The CDR3 runs 17 residues. The germline CDR1 and CDR2 sequences are MNHNS and SASEGT. CDR3 residues: CASSPRGTGGMDTEAFF. CDR3 DNA sequence: TGTGCCAGCAGTCCGAGAGGGACAGGGGGTATGGACACTGAAGCTTTCTTT.

The CDR3 loop reads CASSVQGLAGDTQYF. The CDR3, as DNA: TGTGCCAGCAGCGTACAAGGACTAGCGGGGGATACGCAGTATTTT. V and J are TRBV9 and TRBJ2-3; 12 nucleotides align to TRBD2. V lost 1 base to trimming and J lost 6 bases; unmatched junction nucleotides: 3. The CDR3 contains 15 residues. CDR1 is SGDLS and CDR2 is YYNGEE in the germline V gene.

The V and J genes are TRBV2 and TRBJ2-2; 11 bases map to TRBD2. V shed 7 bases, J shed 0 bases, and the junction held 4 bases outside the gene matches. Germline V lookup: CDR1 SNHLY, CDR2 FYNNEI. CDR3 size: 16 residues. CDR3 sequence: CASIQTSGTNTGELFF. In DNA, the CDR3 is TGTGCCAGCATTCAGACTAGCGGGACGAACACCGGGGAGCTGTTTTTT.

This rearrangement joins TRBV5-6 to TRBJ1-2; TRBD1 aligns across 7 bases. V gave up 0 bases and J gave up 6 bases; unmatched junction bases: 2. This CDR3 region has 13 residues. Per the germline V gene, CDR1 is SGHDT and CDR2 is YYEEEE. The CDR3 DNA is TGTGCCAGCAGCTTGGAGGGGGCGCATGGCTACACCTTC. Translated, it gives CASSLEGAHGYTF.

The rearrangement uses TRBV7-2 and TRBJ2-1, with D perhaps given as TRBD1 or TRBD2 (5 bases each). There are 15 residues in the CDR3. Germline CDR1 SGHTA, CDR2 FQGNSA. The V and J ends lost 5 bases and 5 bases respectively, with 16 bases between them. CDR3 in amino acids: CASSPQLRGDNEQFF. CDR3 nucleotides: TGTGCCAGCAGCCCCCAGCTCCGAGGGGACAATGAGCAGTTCTTC.

The V call is TRBV14, the J call TRBJ2-1; 7 nucleotides match TRBD2. Germline trimming cut 5 bases from V and 3 bases from J; bases unmatched to any gene: 16. The CDR3 has 18 residues. The V gene's germline CDR1 is SGHDN and CDR2 FVKESK. This chain's CDR3 is CASSSGTTHHPSYNEQFF. The CDR3 DNA sequence: TGTGCCAGCAGCTCCGGGACTACCCACCATCCGAGCTACAATGAGCAGTTCTTC.

This chain joins TRBV12-3 or TRBV12-4 and TRBJ2-7, with 8 bases fitting TRBD1. Trimming cost V 3 bases and J 2 bases; bases outside gene matches: 6. The CDR3 totals 15 residues. The CDR3 sequence: CASSLSPGGAYEQYF. The CDR3, as DNA: TGTGCCAGCAGTTTGAGCCCAGGGGGCGCCTACGAGCAGTACTTC.

The rearrangement uses TRBV5-4 and TRBJ2-3; 7 bases match TRBD2. Per the germline V gene, CDR1 is SGHNT and CDR2 is YYREEE (reference sequence). V trimming: 4 bases; J trimming: 1 base; junction bases outside the gene matches: 6. This CDR3 comprises 15 residues. In DNA form, the CDR3 reads TGTGCCAGCAGCCACCCAACTAGCGGCACAGATACGCAGTATTTT. Its translation is CASSHPTSGTDTQYF.

The rearrangement links TRBV5-4 to TRBJ2-2, with D perhaps matching TRBD1 or TRBD2 (6 bases each). V shed 7 bases and J shed 10 bases, with 8 bases lying between them. The V gene's germline CDR1 is SGHNT and CDR2 YYREEE (reference sequence). CDR3 length equals 10 residues. The CDR3 DNA sequence: TGTGCCAGCGGGGGGCAGGAGCTGTTTTTT. This codes for CASGGQELFF.

This clonotype was seen only a few times. The chain employs TRBV20-1 and TRBJ2-1; the D is unclear. The ends were cut back, 3 bases at V and 7 bases at J, with 13 bases in the middle. CDR3 size: 13 residues. From germline, CDR1 is DFQATT and CDR2 SNEGSKA (reference sequence). The CDR3 bases are TGCAGTGCTAGCAACCTAGTGGGTAATGAGCAGTTCTTC. Translating it yields CSASNLVGNEQFF.

The CDR3 bases are TGTGCCAGCAGCTTAGTGGAAGGTTACGAGCAGTACTTC. Amino acids: CASSLVEGYEQYF. This chain uses TRBV7-2 with TRBJ2-7; the D is unclear. The germline V gene has CDR1 SGHTA and CDR2 FQGNSA. CDR3 size: 13 residues. V was pared by 1 base and J by 4 bases, with 8 bases between. The entire variable domain, with the rest obtained from reference TRBV7-2 and TRBJ2-7, is as follows: GAGVSQSPSNKVTEKGKDVELRCDPISGHTALYWYRQSLGQGLEFLIYFQGNSAPDKSGLPSDRFSAERTGGSVSTLTIQRTQQEDSAVYLCASSLVEGYEQYFGPGTRLTVT.